This passage covers 22 T cell receptor beta chains from one sample sequenced in a study of CD4+ T cells in melanoma. The assay was immunoSEQ multiplex PCR, and TCRdb's table has in-frame clones only and misses some. Here the sample spans around 7,100 clones, around half being singletons. The specimen was cells from a culture (not recorded whether cultured in vitro). These receptors were obtained from a human donor with melanoma.

Written as DNA, the CDR3 is TGTGCCAGTAGTAGACAATCCGGGGAGCTGTTTTTT. Its translation is CASSRQSGELFF. This rearrangement joins TRBV19 to TRBJ2-2; D call uncertain. Germline-derived CDR1 and CDR2 are LNHDA and SQIVND (reference sequence). This CDR3 is built from 12 residues. Trimming stripped 4 bases from V and 6 bases from J, with 6 bases between.

This clone was counted only a few times. The V call is TRBV2, the J call TRBJ2-1; D is unclear. The CDR3 has 16 amino acids. The ends were cut back, 7 bases at V and 4 bases at J, with 20 bases in the middle. Looked up from germline, CDR1 is SNHLY and CDR2 is FYNNEI. In DNA, the CDR3 is TGTGCCAGCATGGACGGAGTGAGCCTCGATTACAATGAGCAGTTCTTC. It yields the protein CASMDGVSLDYNEQFF.

This clone showed up just once. The V call is TRBV10-3, the J call TRBJ1-2; 7 bases align to TRBD1. Per germline, CDR1 ENHRY and CDR2 SYGVKD. Trimming at V came to 0 bases and at J to 7 bases, leaving 11 bases not matched to a gene. This CDR3 is 16 amino acids long. As DNA, the CDR3 is TGTGCCATCAGTGAGTCAGAAGGAGGGGGCGTTTCTGGCTACACCTTC. Amino acid sequence: CAISESEGGGVSGYTF.

This chain links TRBV6-5 with TRBJ2-5; D possibly corresponds to TRBD2 (7 bases). CDR3 length: 15 residues. With 7 bases removed from V and 4 bases from J, the gap between germline ends came to 19 bases. Germline CDR1 reads MNHEY; CDR2 reads SVGAGI. CDR3 nucleotide sequence: TGTGCCAGCAAGTGGCGGGGGCTCGACGTAGAGACCCAGTACTTC. Translating it yields CASKWRGLDVETQYF.

The chain has TRBV30 and TRBJ2-1; D not certain. Trimming cost V 1 base and J 3 bases, with 10 bases left between them. Germline loops: CDR1 GTSNPN, CDR2 SVGIG (reference sequence). The CDR3 covers 14 residues. As DNA, the CDR3 is TGTGCCTGGAGTGGCCAGTACATCTACAATGAGCAGTTCTTC. Translating it yields CAWSGQYIYNEQFF.

The chain couples TRBV5-1 to TRBJ1-1; D is uncertain. V lost 9 bases, J lost 1 base, and 16 bases lay in between. Germline lookup yields CDR1 SGHRS and CDR2 YFSETQ. The CDR3 contains 14 residues. DNA for the CDR3: TGCGCCACCAGGACCCATACAGCGAACACTGAAGCTTTCTTT. Its translation: CATRTHTANTEAFF.

This sequence joins TRBV5-4 and TRBJ1-3; unclear D gene. This CDR3 is 15 amino acids long. Germline CDR1 SGHNT, CDR2 YYREEE (reference sequence). Trimming left V 2 bases short and J 4 bases short, with 13 bases between. The CDR3 is CASSFHGISGNTIYF. The CDR3 region has the DNA TGTGCCAGCAGCTTCCACGGGATCTCGGGAAACACCATATATTTT.

The chain has TRBV15 and TRBJ1-4; D gene unclear. The length of the CDR3 is 15 residues. V was cut by 2 bases and J by 7 bases, with 14 bases left in between. Germline CDR1 is LNHNV and CDR2 is YYDKDF (reference sequence). The DNA for the CDR3 is TGTGCCACCAGCAGAAGCCAAGGGTCGAGTGAAAAACTGTTTTTT. Translation: CATSRSQGSSEKLFF. Variable domain in full (rest from reference TRBV15 and TRBJ1-4): DAMVIQNPRYQVTQFGKPVTLSCSQTLNHNVMYWYQQKSSQAPKLLFHYYDKDFNNEADTPDNFQSRRPNTSFCFLDIRSPGLGDTAMYLCATSRSQGSSEKLFFGSGTQLSVL.

This rearrangement joins TRBV27 to TRBJ1-1; 11 bases fit TRBD1. This CDR3 is 13 amino acids long. Germline V CDR1 and CDR2: MNHEY, SMNVEV (reference sequence). The J segment lost 6 bases and the V segment lost 4 bases, leaving 1 base of the junction unmatched. DNA for the CDR3: TGTGCCAGCAGTTGGGGACAGGGGGCTGAAGCTTTCTTT. Translated, it gives CASSWGQGAEAFF.

The chain combines TRBV5-4 with TRBJ1-2; 7 nucleotides align to TRBD1. The V gene's germline CDR1 is SGHNT and CDR2 YYREEE (reference sequence). J lost 3 bases, V lost 7 bases, and 9 bases had no gene match. This CDR3 contains 14 residues. The CDR3 protein is CASRGDRRDYGYTF. In DNA form, the CDR3 reads TGTGCCAGCCGGGGGGACAGACGAGACTATGGCTACACCTTC. The entire variable domain, with the rest obtained from reference TRBV5-4 and TRBJ1-2, is as follows: ETGVTQSPTHLIKTRGQQVTLRCSSQSGHNTVSWYQQALGQGPQFIFQYYREEENGRGNFPPRFSGLQFPNYSSELNVNALELDDSALYLCASRGDRRDYGYTFGSGTRLTVV.

The chain employs TRBV19 and TRBJ1-6; weak D call: TRBD1 (6 bases). Germline V gene sequence: CDR1 LNHDA, CDR2 SQIVND (reference sequence). V was pared by 3 bases and J by 10 bases, with 10 bases between. The CDR3 is made up of 13 amino acids. The CDR3 loop reads CASSINRESPLHF. The CDR3 coding sequence is TGTGCCAGTAGTATCAACAGGGAGTCACCCCTCCACTTT.

The rearrangement links TRBV9 to TRBJ2-5; maybe TRBD1 (6 bases). This CDR3 region has 16 residues. Trimming left V 2 bases short and J 0 bases short, with 14 bases between. Looked up from germline, CDR1 is SGDLS and CDR2 is YYNGEE. This chain's CDR3 is CASSVGSGQHQETQYF. The CDR3 DNA is TGTGCCAGCAGCGTGGGTTCGGGACAACACCAAGAGACCCAGTACTTC. Full variable domain (rest looked up from reference TRBV9 and TRBJ2-5): DSGVTQTPKHLITATGQRVTLRCSPRSGDLSVYWYQQSLDQGLQFLIQYYNGEERAKGNILERFSAQQFPDLHSELNLSSLELGDSALYFCASSVGSGQHQETQYFGPGTRLLVL.

Here the CDR3 reads CASSLAGGRGRSSNEKLFF. Here the CDR3 DNA reads TGCGCCAGCAGCCTCGCGGGAGGCAGGGGGAGAAGTTCCAATGAAAAACTGTTTTTT. The chain links TRBV4-1 to TRBJ1-4; 7 bases fit TRBD1. The germline V gene encodes CDR1 MGHRA and CDR2 YSYEKL. This CDR3 is built from 19 residues. The trim removed 4 bases at V and 5 bases at J, leaving 19 bases unmatched.

The sample holds a few counts of this clone. V gene TRBV6-5 combines with J gene TRBJ1-2; D is ambiguous. Germline CDR1 is MNHEY and CDR2 is SVGAGI. This CDR3 has 14 amino acids. V was clipped by 4 bases and J by 7 bases, with 16 bases between them. CDR3 DNA sequence: TGTGCCAGCAGTTCGTGGACGGGCTCGGTTGGCTACACCTTC. Translating gives CASSSWTGSVGYTF.

This chain joins TRBV7-2 and TRBJ2-5; no reliable D call. The germline gives CDR1 SGHTA, CDR2 FQGNSA. CDR3 length: 13 residues. With 7 bases removed from V and 7 bases from J, the gap between germline ends came to 16 bases. The CDR3 loop reads CASTPPGERTQYF. DNA for the CDR3: TGTGCCAGCACCCCCCCAGGCGAGAGGACCCAGTACTTC. Drawing the rest from reference TRBV7-2 and TRBJ2-5, the complete variable domain is GAGVSQSPSNKVTEKGKDVELRCDPISGHTALYWYRQSLGQGLEFLIYFQGNSAPDKSGLPSDRFSAERTGGSVSTLTIQRTQQEDSAVYLCASTPPGERTQYFGPGTRLLVL.

This clone was seen only a few times. The J gene is TRBJ1-2, the V gene TRBV2; no reliable D call. The CDR3 sequence is 14 residues long. The V end lost 1 base, the J end lost 4 bases, and 10 bases lay between the germline ends. Looked up from germline, CDR1 is SNHLY and CDR2 is FYNNEI. CDR3 in DNA: TGTGCCAGCAGTGAAGGCAACAGCATCTATGGCTACACCTTC. It is translated as CASSEGNSIYGYTF. The variable domain in full, with the rest retrieved from reference TRBV2 and TRBJ1-2, is EPEVTQTPSHQVTQMGQEVILRCVPISNHLYFYWYRQILGQKVEFLVSFYNNEISEKSEIFDDQFSVERPDGSNFTLKIRSTKLEDSAMYFCASSEGNSIYGYTFGSGTRLTVV.

The chain is built from TRBV6-5 and TRBJ2-5; 8 bases line up with TRBD2. Germline CDR1 reads MNHEY; CDR2 reads SVGAGI. The CDR3 length is 14 residues. V was clipped by 5 bases and J by 3 bases; unmatched bases: 5. The DNA of the CDR3 is TGTGCCAGCAGTGTCGGGGGGGCCAAAGAGACCCAGTACTTC. The encoded protein is CASSVGGAKETQYF.

The CDR3 loop reads CASSRKRQGATEAFF. The DNA for the CDR3 is TGTGCCAGCAGCAGAAAGAGACAGGGGGCGACTGAAGCTTTCTTT. The chain joins TRBV6-5 to TRBJ1-1; 10 bases match TRBD1. V lost 6 bases, J lost 5 bases, and 9 bases stayed unmatched. The CDR3 runs to 15 residues. Germline CDR1 reads MNHEY; CDR2 reads SVGAGI.

This sequence joins TRBV30 and TRBJ1-5; D unresolved. Trimming left V 3 bases short and J 4 bases short, with 7 bases between. The germline V gene encodes CDR1 GTSNPN and CDR2 SVGIG (reference sequence). This CDR3 region has 12 residues. The DNA of the CDR3 is TGTGCCTGGAGCCACCCGAATCAGCCCCAGCATTTT. Translating gives CAWSHPNQPQHF. Full variable domain (rest looked up from reference TRBV30 and TRBJ1-5): SQTIHQWPATLVQPVGSPLSLECTVEGTSNPNLYWYRQAAGRGLQLLFYSVGIGQISSEVPQNLSASRPQDRQFILSSKKLLLSDSGFYLCAWSHPNQPQHFGDGTRLSIL.

This chain links TRBV9 with TRBJ2-5; TRBD1 aligns across 9 bases. CDR3 length equals 15 residues. V lost 3 bases, J lost 3 bases, and 6 bases stayed unmatched. Germline-derived CDR1 and CDR2 are SGDLS and YYNGEE. CDR3 in DNA: TGTGCCAGCAGCGCCTACAGGGGGCGCGAAGAGACCCAGTACTTC. This codes for CASSAYRGREETQYF.

This clone was detected only a few times. V gene TRBV9 combines with J gene TRBJ1-4; TRBD1 matches at 7 bases. The CDR3 runs to 15 residues. The V gene's germline CDR1 is SGDLS and CDR2 YYNGEE. The V segment lost 4 bases and the J segment 10 bases; nucleotides outside the gene matches: 13. The chain's CDR3 is CASSPQGQPGGKLFF. The CDR3 DNA sequence: TGTGCCAGCAGCCCACAGGGACAGCCGGGCGGAAAACTGTTTTTT.

The gene calls are TRBV7-9 and TRBJ1-1; D is ambiguous. V shed 5 bases and J shed 7 bases, with 11 bases lying between them. Germline V lookup: CDR1 SEHNR, CDR2 FQNEAQ (reference sequence). CDR3 length: 12 residues. The CDR3 bases are TGTGCCAGCAGCCGGGAAGGATTTGAAGCTTTCTTT. Its protein product is CASSREGFEAFF.